The present T cell receptor (beta chain) was sequenced within a study of cytomegalovirus exposure and HLA in healthy donors. Study-level results: A link between a missense DCLRE1C variant and TCR beta V- and J-gene trimming emerged from a later analysis.

Primers included in the PCR were 60 Vbeta and 13 Jbeta primers. Method: immunoSEQ multiplex PCR; TCRdb's copy keeps in-frame clones and lacks some. The sample lists about 160,000 clones, around four fifths occurring once. Remarks on this clone: As yet, its antigen is unknown.

The CDR3 consists of 12 residues. Germline assignment: CDR1 MDHEN and CDR2 SYDVKM. The junction had 0 bases not matched to a gene; V was cut back by 8 bases and J by 0 bases. Sequencing was done on a sample of PBMCs. This TCR derives from a man in his thirties or forties in good health and CMV-seronegative. This chain links TRBV28 with TRBJ1-1; the match to TRBD1 covers 7 bases. In nucleotides, the CDR3 is TGTGCCAGCGACAGGGTGAACACTGAAGCTTTCTTT. It encodes CASDRVNTEAFF.